Listed here are 17 T cell receptor beta chains from one sample, sequenced in a study of blood T cell repertoires in COVID-19 (dated by TCRdb to 2018 to 2020). Library prep was done by the immunoSEQ multiplex PCR assay. TCRdb provides this immuneACCESS table in a form limited to in-frame rearrangements. Some clones are lacking; in checked studies, under half of them reflect an unresolved V gene, and why the rest are absent is not known. For this sample there are about 130,000 clones; approximately 82% appear just once. The ten largest clones add up to 9.5% to 12% of the sample. The source material was peripheral blood. Receptors originate from a man aged 55-75 years who had recovered from COVID-19.

V and J are TRBV28 and TRBJ1-5; perhaps TRBD1 as D (5 bases). The CDR3 runs 14 residues. The germline V gene has CDR1 MDHEN and CDR2 SYDVKM. V was cut by 5 bases and J by 9 bases, with 17 bases left in between. CDR3 sequence reads: CASSPAGGIGPQHF. Written as DNA, the CDR3 is TGTGCCAGCAGTCCCGCCGGGGGGATAGGGCCCCAGCATTTT.

This clone was picked up a small number of times. The chain couples TRBV9 to TRBJ1-4, with D possibly TRBD1 on 6 matching bases. The CDR3 sequence is 15 residues long. CDR1 and CDR2 from the germline V gene are SGDLS and YYNGEE. V was shortened by 0 bases and J by 5 bases, with 11 bases between the two germline ends. The CDR3 DNA reads as TGTGCCAGCAGCGTAGCTGCGGGGGGCAATGAAAAACTGTTTTTT. Translating gives CASSVAAGGNEKLFF.

The V call is TRBV6-6, the J call TRBJ1-2; 8 bases fit TRBD1. V dropped 5 bases and J dropped 2; count of bases not matched to a gene: 13. Germline CDR1 reads MNHNY; CDR2 reads SVGAGI (reference sequence). There are 17 residues in the CDR3. As DNA, the CDR3 is TGTGCCAGCAGTCGTTTCGGGACAGGCCCTAAGAACTATGGCTACACCTTC. Its protein is CASSRFGTGPKNYGYTF.

The CDR3 DNA is TGTGCCAGCAGTGAAGCCCAGGGTTTCTATGGCTACACCTTC. Translation: CASSEAQGFYGYTF. The chain couples TRBV6-1 to TRBJ1-2; maybe TRBD1 (5 bases). Looked up from germline, CDR1 is MNHNS and CDR2 is SASEGT. The germline V and J ends were trimmed by 0 bases and 4 bases, with 9 bases remaining between them. This CDR3 has 14 amino acids.

DNA of the CDR3: TGTGCCAGTAGTGCCGGGGGATACGAGCAGTACTTC. It specifies CASSAGGYEQYF. The V and J genes are TRBV19 and TRBJ2-7; the D gene is possibly TRBD2 (6 bases). Germline values: CDR1 LNHDA, CDR2 SQIVND (reference sequence). Trimming removed 5 bases at V and 4 bases at J, with 9 bases between. This CDR3 contains 12 residues.

This clone was seen more than once but under ten times. The chain employs TRBV2 and TRBJ1-5; 12 nucleotides align to TRBD1. In germline, CDR1 is SNHLY, CDR2 FYNNEI. This CDR3 contains 16 residues. V trimming: 3 bases; J trimming: 6 bases; junction bases outside the gene matches: 6. The CDR3 DNA sequence: TGTGCCAGCAGTGACTTGGGACAGGGGGCGGGTCAGCCCCAGCATTTT. The encoded protein is CASSDLGQGAGQPQHF.

The chain joins TRBV10-3 to TRBJ1-5, with 7 positions matching TRBD1. In germline, CDR1 is ENHRY, CDR2 SYGVKD. The CDR3 is 14 amino acids. The V and J ends lost 0 bases and 5 bases, in that order; junction bases with no gene match: 1. CDR3 region: CAISESGGDQPQHF. The CDR3 DNA is TGTGCCATCAGTGAGTCAGGGGGCGATCAGCCCCAGCATTTT.

A few counts support this clone. For the CDR3, the DNA is TGTGCCAGTAGTCCTTTGAGTGTTTCAGGCTACAATGAGCAGTTCTTC. Translating gives CASSPLSVSGYNEQFF. V is TRBV19 and J is TRBJ2-1; D remains ambiguous. The CDR3 runs 16 residues. V was shortened by 5 bases and J by 3 bases, with 17 bases between the two germline ends. The V gene's germline CDR1 is LNHDA and CDR2 SQIVND (reference sequence).

This chain links TRBV3-1 (or the pseudogene TRBV3-2) with TRBJ1-2, with D possibly being TRBD1 (5 bases). V was cut by 6 bases and J by 2 bases, with 16 bases left in between. The CDR3 is made up of 15 amino acids. In germline, CDR1 is LGHDT, CDR2 YNNKEL (reference sequence). In DNA, the CDR3 is TGTGCCAGCAGTCTCAGTGATGGGGGGAACTATGGCTACACCTTC. Its translation: CASSLSDGGNYGYTF.

Comment on this clone: A clone one base away is much larger, so this may be a read error. The V gene is TRBV2, the J gene TRBJ2-7; 9 bases align to TRBD1. Germline loops: CDR1 SNHLY, CDR2 FYNNEI. The CDR3 is 14 amino acids. The junction had 4 bases not matched to a gene; V was cut back by 6 bases and J by 1 base. As DNA, the CDR3 is TGTGCCAGCAGCCCGGGACAGGGTTCCTACGAGCAGTACTTC. Its protein product is CASSPGQGSYEQYF.

The chain carries TRBV21-1 and TRBJ2-2; TRBD2 reflects the table's D call only, with no check against the DNA. TRBV21-1 is deemed a pseudogene. The CDR3 length is 20 residues. DNA of the CDR3: TGTGCCAGCAGCACGGGTAGCGGGGGACCAACTTTTTCGAACACCGGGGAGCTGTTTTTT. Its translation is CASSTGSGGPTFSNTGELFF.

The V call is TRBV7-2, the J call TRBJ2-1; 10 bases are shared with TRBD2. V was pared by 6 bases and J by 0 bases, with 2 bases of the junction left unmatched. The CDR3 covers 15 residues. In germline, CDR1 is SGHTA, CDR2 FQGNSA. CDR3 in DNA: TGTGCCAGCAGGTCTAGCGGGAGCTCCTACAATGAGCAGTTCTTC. Translation gives CASRSSGSSYNEQFF.

The chain uses TRBV4-3 and TRBJ1-1; 7 bases map to TRBD1. The CDR3 length is 13 residues. V was clipped by 6 bases and J by 4 bases; unmatched bases: 5. CDR1 and CDR2 from the germline V gene are LGHNA and YSLEER. CDR3 bases: TGCGCCAGCAGGTCCGCAGGGGGCACTGAAGCTTTCTTT. Its translation is CASRSAGGTEAFF.

J is TRBJ1-6 and V is TRBV4-3, with TRBD1 identical over 10 bases. J was trimmed by 8 bases and V by 1 base; bases with no gene match: 8. CDR3 length: 17 amino acids. The V gene's germline CDR1 is LGHNA and CDR2 YSLEER. The CDR3: CASSQGRIGTGDSPLHF. The CDR3 region has the DNA TGCGCCAGCAGCCAAGGACGTATCGGGACAGGGGATTCACCCCTCCACTTT.

V is TRBV27 and J is TRBJ2-2, with 8 bases identical to TRBD2. CDR1 is MNHEY, CDR2 SMNVEV, per germline (reference sequence). The trim removed 5 bases at V and 5 bases at J, leaving 7 bases unmatched. This CDR3 contains 15 residues. CDR3 sequence reads: CASSRWAGGTGELFF. The CDR3 region has the DNA TGTGCCAGCAGTAGGTGGGCGGGAGGAACCGGGGAGCTGTTTTTT.

The gene calls are TRBV21-1 and TRBJ2-5; the listed D gene, TRBD2, was not tested against the DNA. TRBV21-1 is deemed a pseudogene. There are 14 residues in the CDR3. CDR3 residues: CASPGGRAGETQYF. The CDR3 coding sequence is TGTGCCAGCCCCGGCGGGAGGGCGGGAGAGACCCAGTACTTC.

CDR3: CASSTGQGYNEQFF. The CDR3 DNA reads TGTGCCAGCAGTACTGGACAGGGCTACAATGAGCAGTTCTTC. The chain has TRBV27 and TRBJ2-1; 8 nucleotides align to TRBD1. J was trimmed by 3 bases and V by 5 bases; bases with no gene match: 3. The CDR3 totals 14 residues. Germline V gene lookup returns CDR1 MNHEY and CDR2 SMNVEV (reference sequence).